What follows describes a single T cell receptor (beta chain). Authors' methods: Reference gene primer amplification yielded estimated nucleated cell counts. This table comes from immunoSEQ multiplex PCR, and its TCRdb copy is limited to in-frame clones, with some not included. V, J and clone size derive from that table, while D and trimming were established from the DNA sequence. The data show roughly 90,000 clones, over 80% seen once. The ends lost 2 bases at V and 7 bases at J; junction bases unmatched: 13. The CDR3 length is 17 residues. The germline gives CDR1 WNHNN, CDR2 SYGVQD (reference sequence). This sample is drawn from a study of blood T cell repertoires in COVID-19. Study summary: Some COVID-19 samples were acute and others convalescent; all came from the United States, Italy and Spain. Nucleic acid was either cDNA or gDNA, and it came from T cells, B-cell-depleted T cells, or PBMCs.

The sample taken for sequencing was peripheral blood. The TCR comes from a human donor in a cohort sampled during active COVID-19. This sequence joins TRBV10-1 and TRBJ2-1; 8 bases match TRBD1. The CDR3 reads CASSEGGGRQGRNEQFF. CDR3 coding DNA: TGCGCCAGCAGTGAGGGGGGAGGTAGACAGGGGCGGAATGAGCAGTTCTTC.